This T cell receptor beta chain was recorded in a study of CD8 T cells in Susac syndrome. Across the whole study: Roughly eight of the sequenced Susac syndrome patients were in remission, and 5 or 6 had active disease. Whole-study findings and limits: The number of Susac-specific public clones found was roughly 16 in total CD8+ repertoires and a few in CD8+ TEMRA repertoires.

Reverse transcription of about 0.45 to 1 ug RNA was performed with random hexamers. An immunoSEQ multiplex PCR amplified TCR beta CDR3 over 54 Vbeta and 13 Jbeta. One entry per CDR3 protein, called by TCRdb with MiXCR from the immunoSEQ multiplex PCR reads. The table lists 80,000 to 90,000 distinct CDR3 sequences, 85% to 95% of them singletons. This clonotype was counted a single time. Antigen unknown. TEMRA cells were FACS-enriched and CD8+ and CD4+ T cells negatively isolated. CDR1 MNHEY and CDR2 SVGAGI come from the germline V gene. The CDR3 length is 15 residues. V was pared by 4 bases and J by 4 bases, with 9 bases of the junction left unmatched.

The sequencing input was CD8+ T cells from PBMCs. The chain links TRBV6-5 to TRBJ2-7; 8 bases agree with TRBD2. This sequence originates from a human donor with Susac syndrome. CDR3 residues: CASSSKASGYYEQYF. CDR3 coding DNA: TGTGCCAGCAGTTCTAAGGCTAGCGGGTATTACGAGCAGTACTTC.